These 32 T cell receptor beta chains were sequenced from one sample in a study of cytomegalovirus exposure and HLA in healthy donors. Primers included in the PCR were 60 Vbeta and 13 Jbeta primers. Sequencing used immunoSEQ multiplex PCR; TCRdb keeps in-frame clones, though not all of them. The data hold over 75,000 clones, with roughly 80% observed a single time. The sequenced sample was PBMCs. The receptor source for this set is a man between 60 and 75 years old in good health and CMV-seropositive.

This rearrangement joins TRBV10-2 to TRBJ2-2, with 9 bases lining up with TRBD1. Trimming at V came to 6 bases and at J to 6 bases, leaving 23 bases not matched to a gene. The CDR3 totals 20 residues. Per the germline V gene, CDR1 is WSHSY and CDR2 is SAAADI. The chain's CDR3 is CASSKSGTGSVRVKSGELFF. CDR3 DNA sequence: TGCGCCAGCAGCAAATCCGGGACAGGGTCCGTCCGAGTCAAGTCCGGGGAGCTGTTTTTT.

The chain combines TRBV30 with TRBJ1-2; 8 bases line up with TRBD1. Germline V CDR1 and CDR2: GTSNPN, SVGIG (reference sequence). V lost 1 base and J lost 7; bases outside the gene matches: 11. The CDR3 is 15 amino acids. The CDR3 region has the DNA TGTGCCTGGAGTGGGAACATCGGACAGGGTATTGGCTACACCTTC. Protein product: CAWSGNIGQGIGYTF. The full variable domain, rest sourced from reference TRBV30 and TRBJ1-2, is SQTIHQWPATLVQPVGSPLSLECTVEGTSNPNLYWYRQAAGRGLQLLFYSVGIGQISSEVPQNLSASRPQDRQFILSSKKLLLSDSGFYLCAWSGNIGQGIGYTFGSGTRLTVV.

The gene calls are TRBV30 and TRBJ1-3; TRBD1 is a possible D gene (5 bases). V gave up 5 bases and J gave up 10 bases, with 12 bases separating them. The CDR3 runs 11 residues. The germline V gene encodes CDR1 GTSNPN and CDR2 SVGIG (reference sequence). The CDR3 DNA sequence: TGTGCCTGGCAGCAGGGAGGGACCATATATTTT. It codes for CAWQQGGTIYF.

This clone occurred once. The chain links TRBV27 to TRBJ1-2; a possible D gene is TRBD1 (6 bases). Trimming removed 6 bases at V and 3 bases at J, with 20 bases between. The CDR3 is 16 residues long. The germline V gene encodes CDR1 MNHEY and CDR2 SMNVEV (reference sequence). CDR3: CASRGAGWEGYYGYTF. For the CDR3, the DNA is TGTGCCAGCAGGGGGGCAGGGTGGGAAGGTTACTATGGCTACACCTTC.

The rearrangement joins TRBV7-9 to TRBJ2-3, with 7 bases fitting TRBD1. The germline CDR1 and CDR2 sequences are SEHNR and FQNEAQ (reference sequence). With 5 bases clipped from V and 0 bases from J, the junction kept 5 bases outside the gene matches. This CDR3 has 15 residues. The CDR3 DNA sequence: TGTGCCAGCAGCAGACAGACAGGGAGCACAGATACGCAGTATTTT. It translates to CASSRQTGSTDTQYF.

The chain recombines TRBV21-1 with TRBJ2-1; the table's D call, TRBD2, has no DNA check behind it. TRBV21-1 has pseudogene status. The CDR3 runs to 19 residues. CDR3 sequence reads: CASSREASGGAVTYNEQFF. Written as DNA, the CDR3 is TGTGCCAGCAGCAGGGAGGCTAGCGGGGGGGCCGTGACCTACAATGAGCAGTTCTTC.

This clone was seen just once. V gene TRBV29-1 combines with J gene TRBJ2-2, with a tentative D call TRBD2 (6 bases). Looked up from germline, CDR1 is SQVTM and CDR2 is ANQGSEA. Trimming cost V 3 bases and J 3 bases, with 14 bases left between them. The CDR3 spans 15 residues. The DNA for the CDR3 is TGCAGCGTTGACGGAGGGGAAGGGTACACCGGGGAGCTGTTTTTT. This encodes CSVDGGEGYTGELFF.

The chain links TRBV10-2 to TRBJ1-1, with TRBD1 identical over 7 bases. V dropped 7 bases and J dropped 5; count of bases not matched to a gene: 7. The CDR3 covers 13 residues. Germline CDR1 reads WSHSY; CDR2 reads SAAADI. Here the CDR3 DNA reads TGCGCCAGCACCCTAGGGGGCTCGACTGAAGCTTTCTTT. Its protein product is CASTLGGSTEAFF.

The gene calls are TRBV5-8 and TRBJ1-2; possible D gene TRBD1, 5 bases. The CDR3 is 14 residues long. V lost 3 bases and J lost 8, with 17 bases in between. The V gene's germline CDR1 is SGHTS and CDR2 YDEGEE. The CDR3 is CASSSGSSIGGYTF. For the CDR3, the DNA is TGTGCCAGCAGCTCAGGGTCATCCATAGGCGGCTACACCTTC.

This clone was observed a single time. The gene calls are TRBV2 and TRBJ2-7; D not certain. Trimming stripped 7 bases from V and 0 bases from J, with 7 bases between. Germline CDR1 reads SNHLY; CDR2 reads FYNNEI. The CDR3 is 12 amino acids. The CDR3 sequence: CASTPSSYEQYF. The CDR3 DNA reads as TGTGCCAGCACCCCGAGCTCCTACGAGCAGTACTTC. The whole variable domain, remainder taken from reference TRBV2 and TRBJ2-7, is EPEVTQTPSHQVTQMGQEVILRCVPISNHLYFYWYRQILGQKVEFLVSFYNNEISEKSEIFDDQFSVERPDGSNFTLKIRSTKLEDSAMYFCASTPSSYEQYFGPGTRLTVT.

The chain combines TRBV2 with TRBJ2-7, with D perhaps matching TRBD1 (5 bases). The ends were cut back, 5 bases at V and 4 bases at J, with 12 bases in the middle. Per germline, CDR1 SNHLY and CDR2 FYNNEI. The CDR3 length is 13 residues. The CDR3 bases are TGTGCCAGCAGTTACTTAAGGGGTTACGAGCAGTACTTC. Encoded protein: CASSYLRGYEQYF.

The table lists this clone with a few counts. This rearrangement joins TRBV10-3 to TRBJ1-5, with D hard to call. Germline V lookup: CDR1 ENHRY, CDR2 SYGVKD. The CDR3 is 15 residues long. V lost 4 bases to trimming and J lost 1 base, with 11 bases between them. The CDR3 nucleotides read TGTGCCATCAGTGCAGCCAGGCTAAGCAATCAGCCCCAGCATTTT. It encodes CAISAARLSNQPQHF.

The V call is TRBV7-3, the J call TRBJ2-1; TRBD2 agrees at 10 bases. The CDR3 runs 15 residues. CDR1 SGHTA and CDR2 FQGTGA come from the germline V gene. V trimming: 6 bases; J trimming: 7 bases; junction bases outside the gene matches: 9. The CDR3: CASSQSGGAGNEQFF. DNA for the CDR3: TGTGCCAGCAGTCAAAGCGGGGGGGCGGGAAATGAGCAGTTCTTC.

J is TRBJ2-7 and V is TRBV28; 7 bases are a match to TRBD1. This CDR3 has 13 amino acids. Unmatched junction bases numbered 8, after V lost 8 bases and J lost 4 bases. Germline CDR1 and CDR2: MDHEN and SYDVKM. The CDR3 DNA is TGTGCCAGCGGGGGACAGAATCCTTACGAGCAGTACTTC. It encodes CASGGQNPYEQYF.

The rearrangement joins TRBV2 to TRBJ2-3; weak D call: TRBD2 (6 bases). The CDR3 has 15 amino acids. Trimming cost V 3 bases and J 3 bases, with 13 bases left between them. In germline, CDR1 is SNHLY, CDR2 FYNNEI. For the CDR3, the DNA is TGTGCCAGCAGTGAGGAGGGTGGGTGGACAGATACGCAGTATTTT. It is translated as CASSEEGGWTDTQYF.

The sample holds a few counts of this clone. This chain links TRBV9 with TRBJ1-5, with 9 bases fitting TRBD1. The CDR3 runs to 17 residues. The germline CDR1 and CDR2 sequences are SGDLS and YYNGEE. With 4 bases clipped from V and 0 bases from J, the junction kept 8 bases outside the gene matches. The CDR3 DNA reads as TGTGCCAGCAGCAAGGGACAGGGCCTTGATAGCAATCAGCCCCAGCATTTT. Its protein is CASSKGQGLDSNQPQHF. The full variable domain, with the rest looked up from reference TRBV9 and TRBJ1-5, is DSGVTQTPKHLITATGQRVTLRCSPRSGDLSVYWYQQSLDQGLQFLIQYYNGEERAKGNILERFSAQQFPDLHSELNLSSLELGDSALYFCASSKGQGLDSNQPQHFGDGTRLSIL.

The V gene is TRBV4-3, the J gene TRBJ2-6; 8 bases fit TRBD1. CDR3 length: 15 amino acids. V shed 0 bases and J 12 bases; nucleotides not matched to a gene: 7. The V gene's germline CDR1 is LGHNA and CDR2 YSLEER. The CDR3 loop reads CASSQDWGTGFVLTF. CDR3 DNA: TGCGCCAGCAGCCAAGACTGGGGGACAGGTTTCGTCCTGACTTTC.

The chain couples TRBV7-4 to TRBJ2-7; 8 nucleotides agree with TRBD1. The germline V gene encodes CDR1 SGHVT and CDR2 SQSDAQ. Losses at the gene ends were 0 bases for V and 1 base for J; bases not matched to a gene: 20. The CDR3 spans 21 residues. The CDR3 loop reads CASSLAPSDSCGQGTSYEQYF. The DNA for the CDR3 is TGTGCCAGCAGCTTAGCGCCTTCTGATTCTTGTGGACAGGGAACATCCTACGAGCAGTACTTC.

This sequence joins TRBV28 and TRBJ2-2; 7 bases fit TRBD2. Looked up from germline, CDR1 is MDHEN and CDR2 is SYDVKM. The CDR3 has 16 residues. Trimming took 6 bases from V and 6 from J; bases not matched to a gene: 13. CDR3 in amino acids: CASSLGGGGAPGELFF. The CDR3, as DNA: TGTGCCAGCAGCTTGGGTGGCGGGGGTGCGCCCGGGGAGCTGTTTTTT.

This chain uses TRBV4-1 with TRBJ2-2; tentative D call: TRBD1 (5 bases). The CDR3 is 15 residues long. CDR1 and CDR2 (germline): MGHRA, YSYEKL. V lost 4 bases and J lost 2, with 11 bases in between. DNA for the CDR3: TGCGCCAGCAGCCCTCTGACAGATAACACCGGGGAGCTGTTTTTT. It translates to CASSPLTDNTGELFF.

This rearrangement joins TRBV29-1 to TRBJ2-1; D perhaps matches TRBD2 (6 bases). The V end lost 7 bases, the J end lost 0 bases, and 16 bases lay between the germline ends. The CDR3 length is 15 residues. The germline V gene has CDR1 SQVTM and CDR2 ANQGSEA. CDR3 loop: CSAARGSSSYNEQFF. In DNA, the CDR3 is TGCAGCGCTGCACGGGGGTCGAGCTCCTACAATGAGCAGTTCTTC.

The rearrangement joins TRBV14 to TRBJ1-1, with TRBD1 as a possible D gene (5 bases). V lost 4 bases and J lost 6, with 12 bases in between. The CDR3 loop spans 13 amino acids. Looked up from germline, CDR1 is SGHDN and CDR2 is FVKESK. The CDR3 is CASSPFGGAEAFF. As DNA, the CDR3 is TGTGCCAGCAGCCCGTTTGGGGGGGCTGAAGCTTTCTTT. The full variable domain, in which reference TRBV14 and TRBJ1-1 provide the parts outside the CDR3, is EAGVTQFPSHSVIEKGQTVTLRCDPISGHDNLYWYRRVMGKEIKFLLHFVKESKQDESGMPNNRFLAERTGGTYSTLKVQPAELEDSGVYFCASSPFGGAEAFFGQGTRLTVV.

This chain links TRBV18 with TRBJ1-1; tentatively, D is TRBD1 (5 bases). Trimming took off 3 bases at V and 1 base at J, with 12 bases between the two ends. Germline values: CDR1 KGHSH, CDR2 LQKENI. CDR3 length: 15 amino acids. The DNA of the CDR3 is TGTGCCAGCTCACCCGCTTTTAGGGGGAACACTGAAGCTTTCTTT. Its translation is CASSPAFRGNTEAFF.

The gene calls are TRBV15 and TRBJ2-6; D is undetermined. The CDR3 is made up of 15 amino acids. Per germline, CDR1 LNHNV and CDR2 YYDKDF (reference sequence). Trimming cost V 6 bases and J 0 bases, with 9 bases left between them. DNA of the CDR3: TGTGCCACCAGTTACAGAACCTCTGGGGCCAACGTCCTGACTTTC. As protein: CATSYRTSGANVLTF.

V usage is TRBV19 and J usage is TRBJ1-2; possible D gene TRBD1, 5 bases. CDR1 and CDR2 from the germline V gene are LNHDA and SQIVND (reference sequence). The CDR3 loop spans 13 amino acids. The ends were cut back, 4 bases at V and 4 bases at J, with 10 bases in the middle. CDR3 residues: CASSRGEGYGYTF. CDR3 coding DNA: TGTGCCAGTAGTAGAGGGGAGGGCTATGGCTACACCTTC.

This rearrangement joins TRBV6-1 to TRBJ2-7, with 7 positions matching TRBD1. Per the germline V gene, CDR1 is MNHNS and CDR2 is SASEGT. Unmatched junction bases numbered 0, after V lost 3 bases and J lost 4 bases. This CDR3 spans 12 amino acids. The chain's CDR3 is CASSDRGYEQYF. DNA for the CDR3: TGTGCCAGCAGTGACAGGGGGTACGAGCAGTACTTC.

This clone was counted a few times. The chain couples TRBV2 to TRBJ1-5; D gene ambiguous. V dropped 5 bases and J dropped 0 bases, with 5 bases sitting between them. Germline CDR1 reads SNHLY; CDR2 reads FYNNEI. The CDR3 covers 13 residues. As DNA, the CDR3 is TGTGCCAGCAGTTTCTATAGCAATCAGCCCCAGCATTTT. Translating gives CASSFYSNQPQHF.

Only one count was recorded for this clone. The chain employs TRBV27 and TRBJ2-7, with D maybe TRBD1 (6 bases). CDR3 length: 13 amino acids. The germline V and J ends were trimmed by 2 bases and 5 bases, with 10 bases remaining between them. Germline values: CDR1 MNHEY, CDR2 SMNVEV (reference sequence). DNA of the CDR3: TGTGCCAGCAGTTTAGCCAGGGGCGACGAGCAGTACTTC. It yields the protein CASSLARGDEQYF.

The rearrangement uses TRBV19 and TRBJ1-2; D may be TRBD1 (6 bases). The length of the CDR3 is 14 residues. CDR1 is LNHDA, CDR2 SQIVND, per germline (reference sequence). V lost 8 bases and J lost 1, with 14 bases in between. The CDR3 loop is CASRRGGYNYGYTF. DNA of the CDR3: TGTGCCAGTCGGAGGGGGGGCTATAACTATGGCTACACCTTC. Combining the CDR3 with reference TRBV19 and TRBJ1-2 gives the whole variable domain DGGITQSPKYLFRKEGQNVTLSCEQNLNHDAMYWYRQDPGQGLRLIYYSQIVNDFQKGDIAEGYSVSREKKESFPLTVTSAQKNPTAFYLCASRRGGYNYGYTFGSGTRLTVV.

The chain couples TRBV6-1 to TRBJ1-6; D gene uncertain. Deletions cut 7 bases from V and 4 bases from J, with 11 bases between. Germline-derived CDR1 and CDR2 are MNHNS and SASEGT. CDR3 length equals 14 residues. CDR3: CASTYGDYNSPLHF. The CDR3 DNA reads TGTGCCAGCACTTACGGAGATTATAATTCACCCCTCCACTTT.

The genes are TRBV6-5 and TRBJ2-7; 9 bases line up with TRBD2. The CDR3 loop spans 15 amino acids. CDR1 is MNHEY, CDR2 SVGAGI, per germline. The V and J ends lost 5 bases and 2 bases, in that order; junction bases with no gene match: 7. The CDR3, as DNA: TGTGCCAGCAGTCCTACGACTAGCGGTACCTACGAGCAGTACTTC. Translated: CASSPTTSGTYEQYF.

The V gene is TRBV5-1, the J gene TRBJ1-2, with 10 bases fitting TRBD1. The germline V gene has CDR1 SGHRS and CDR2 YFSETQ. This CDR3 is built from 15 residues. With V trimmed by 5 bases and J by 0 bases, 4 bases remained unmatched. DNA for the CDR3: TGCGCCAGCAGGGGAGGACAGGGGGCTAACTATGGCTACACCTTC. This translates into CASRGGQGANYGYTF.